This passage covers 16 T cell receptor beta chains from one sample sequenced in a study of T cell responses to AZD1222 COVID-19 vaccine. Assay: immunoSEQ multiplex PCR; the TCRdb copy retains only in-frame clones and omits some. This table holds about 120,000 clones, more than 85% found once. Sequencing used peripheral blood, obtained 28 days after the second AZD1222 dose. The source is an adult who received the AZD1222 COVID-19 vaccine.

The chain has TRBV4-1 and TRBJ2-7; 9 bases are shared with TRBD2. This CDR3 region has 17 residues. Germline CDR1 MGHRA, CDR2 YSYEKL. With V trimmed by 3 bases and J by 0 bases, 9 bases remained unmatched. Here the CDR3 DNA reads TGCGCCAGCAGCCAGGGGGTGGTAGCGGGGGTCTCCTACGAGCAGTACTTC. Its translation: CASSQGVVAGVSYEQYF.

The chain employs TRBV15 and TRBJ2-7, with TRBD2 identical over 7 bases. After removal of 0 bases from V and 3 bases from J, the junction contained 11 bases not matched to a gene. The CDR3 contains 17 residues. The germline CDR1 and CDR2 sequences are LNHNV and YYDKDF (reference sequence). CDR3 sequence: CATSRDGGGGSIYEQYF. In DNA, the CDR3 is TGTGCCACCAGCAGAGACGGGGGAGGCGGGAGTATCTACGAGCAGTACTTC. The variable domain in full, with the rest retrieved from reference TRBV15 and TRBJ2-7, is DAMVIQNPRYQVTQFGKPVTLSCSQTLNHNVMYWYQQKSSQAPKLLFHYYDKDFNNEADTPDNFQSRRPNTSFCFLDIRSPGLGDTAMYLCATSRDGGGGSIYEQYFGPGTRLTVT.

The chain employs TRBV19 and TRBJ2-3, with TRBD1 matching over 8 bases. The CDR3 length is 15 residues. Germline CDR1 reads LNHDA; CDR2 reads SQIVND (reference sequence). J was trimmed by 1 base and V by 5 bases; bases with no gene match: 5. CDR3 sequence: CASSFQGARTDTQYF. In DNA, the CDR3 is TGTGCCAGTAGTTTCCAGGGGGCCCGCACAGATACGCAGTATTTT. Looking up the rest from reference TRBV19 and TRBJ2-3 gives the full variable domain: DGGITQSPKYLFRKEGQNVTLSCEQNLNHDAMYWYRQDPGQGLRLIYYSQIVNDFQKGDIAEGYSVSREKKESFPLTVTSAQKNPTAFYLCASSFQGARTDTQYFGPGTRLTVL.

V is TRBV9 and J is TRBJ1-1; 7 nucleotides match TRBD1. Trimming at V came to 0 bases and at J to 4 bases, leaving 3 bases not matched to a gene. Germline-derived CDR1 and CDR2 are SGDLS and YYNGEE. This CDR3 comprises 14 residues. The CDR3 sequence is CASSVAQGGTEAFF. The CDR3 DNA is TGTGCCAGCAGCGTAGCCCAGGGGGGCACTGAAGCTTTCTTT. Full variable domain (missing parts from reference TRBV9 and TRBJ1-1): DSGVTQTPKHLITATGQRVTLRCSPRSGDLSVYWYQQSLDQGLQFLIQYYNGEERAKGNILERFSAQQFPDLHSELNLSSLELGDSALYFCASSVAQGGTEAFFGQGTRLTVV.

V and J are TRBV5-1 and TRBJ2-3; TRBD1 matches 7 bases. V was clipped by 3 bases and J by 2 bases; unmatched bases: 3. From germline, CDR1 is SGHRS and CDR2 YFSETQ. The CDR3 spans 14 residues. CDR3: CASSSQGSTDTQYF. The CDR3 nucleotides read TGCGCCAGCAGCTCACAGGGGTCCACAGATACGCAGTATTTT. Based on the CDR3 plus reference TRBV5-1 and TRBJ2-3, the full variable domain is KAGVTQTPRYLIKTRGQQVTLSCSPISGHRSVSWYQQTPGQGLQFLFEYFSETQRNKGNFPGRFSGRQFSNSRSEMNVSTLELGDSALYLCASSSQGSTDTQYFGPGTRLTVL.

This chain links TRBV19 with TRBJ1-3; D is possibly TRBD1 (5 bases). V was pared by 5 bases and J by 3 bases, with 11 bases between. Germline values: CDR1 LNHDA, CDR2 SQIVND (reference sequence). CDR3 length equals 14 residues. In nucleotides, the CDR3 is TGTGCCAGTAGTTTCGGGGCACTTGGAAACACCATATATTTT. This sequence encodes CASSFGALGNTIYF.

V usage is TRBV9 and J usage is TRBJ2-5, with D perhaps matching TRBD2 (6 bases). V was trimmed by 2 bases and J by 2 bases, leaving 10 bases between them. This CDR3 is built from 14 residues. Per germline, CDR1 SGDLS and CDR2 YYNGEE. CDR3 protein: CASSVWGEQETQYF. The CDR3 region has the DNA TGTGCCAGCAGCGTGTGGGGGGAACAAGAGACCCAGTACTTC.

The rearrangement links TRBV5-1 to TRBJ2-1, with 10 nucleotides matching TRBD1. After removal of 4 bases from V and 6 bases from J, the junction contained 4 bases not matched to a gene. CDR3 size: 14 residues. Germline lookup yields CDR1 SGHRS and CDR2 YFSETQ. The CDR3 nucleotides are TGCGCCAGCAGCGCGGGGACAGGGGTCAATGAGCAGTTCTTC. This translates into CASSAGTGVNEQFF.

V usage is TRBV30 and J usage is TRBJ1-5; no definite D call. CDR1 and CDR2 (germline): GTSNPN, SVGIG (reference sequence). The CDR3 loop spans 13 amino acids. The V and J ends lost 0 bases and 4 bases respectively, with 7 bases between them. The CDR3 nucleotides are TGTGCCTGGAGTGTGGGAACAAATCAGCCCCAGCATTTT. Amino acids: CAWSVGTNQPQHF.

The V gene is TRBV27, the J gene TRBJ2-1, with D uncertain. CDR3 length equals 13 residues. The germline gives CDR1 MNHEY, CDR2 SMNVEV (reference sequence). Trimming removed 2 bases at V and 5 bases at J, with 7 bases between. Here the CDR3 reads CASSLSKNNEQFF. The CDR3 coding sequence is TGTGCCAGCAGTTTAAGTAAGAACAATGAGCAGTTCTTC.

The CDR3 DNA reads as TGTGCCACCAGCAGAGCTACAGGGGGGAATGAAAAACTGTTTTTT. Amino acid sequence: CATSRATGGNEKLFF. The chain employs TRBV15 and TRBJ1-4, with 8 bases lining up with TRBD1. CDR3 length equals 15 residues. With 1 base clipped from V and 5 bases from J, the junction kept 3 bases outside the gene matches. Germline assignment: CDR1 LNHNV and CDR2 YYDKDF (reference sequence).

The V gene is TRBV19, the J gene TRBJ2-5; a weak D match, TRBD1 (6 bases). CDR3 size: 14 residues. CDR1 is LNHDA and CDR2 is SQIVND in the germline V gene (reference sequence). Trimming left V 5 bases short and J 1 base short, with 11 bases between. CDR3: CASSLRTAQETQYF. As DNA, the CDR3 is TGTGCCAGTAGTCTCCGGACAGCCCAAGAGACCCAGTACTTC.

This clone was seen once. The V and J genes are TRBV4-3 and TRBJ2-5; 9 bases fit TRBD1. V lost 2 bases and J lost 5; bases outside the gene matches: 6. The CDR3 extends over 15 amino acids. Germline V lookup: CDR1 LGHNA, CDR2 YSLEER. Here the CDR3 reads CASSQWTGVRETQYF. The CDR3 DNA sequence: TGCGCCAGCAGCCAATGGACAGGGGTGAGGGAGACCCAGTACTTC.

The chain links TRBV12-3 or TRBV12-4 to TRBJ1-2; D is unresolved. Trimming took 3 bases from V and 4 from J, leaving 9 bases between them. The CDR3 extends over 13 amino acids. The CDR3 sequence: CASSFGQVYGYTF. DNA for the CDR3: TGTGCCAGCAGTTTCGGGCAGGTCTATGGCTACACCTTC.

This clone was seen only once. The chain joins TRBV10-1 to TRBJ2-1; 16 bases line up with TRBD2. Per the germline V gene, CDR1 is WNHNN and CDR2 is SYGVQD (reference sequence). This CDR3 spans 16 amino acids. V was clipped by 6 bases and J by 9 bases; unmatched bases: 8. This CDR3 is CASSVVGTSGGGEQFF. The CDR3, as DNA: TGCGCCAGCAGCGTTGTTGGGACTAGCGGGGGGGGTGAGCAGTTCTTC.

The CDR3 spells CASSLVSLNTQYF. For the CDR3, the DNA is TGTGCCAGCAGTTTAGTCAGCTTAAATACGCAGTATTTT. The chain uses TRBV12-3 or TRBV12-4 and TRBJ2-3, with no clear D. Trimming cost V 1 base and J 7 bases, with 9 bases left between them. The CDR3 covers 13 residues.